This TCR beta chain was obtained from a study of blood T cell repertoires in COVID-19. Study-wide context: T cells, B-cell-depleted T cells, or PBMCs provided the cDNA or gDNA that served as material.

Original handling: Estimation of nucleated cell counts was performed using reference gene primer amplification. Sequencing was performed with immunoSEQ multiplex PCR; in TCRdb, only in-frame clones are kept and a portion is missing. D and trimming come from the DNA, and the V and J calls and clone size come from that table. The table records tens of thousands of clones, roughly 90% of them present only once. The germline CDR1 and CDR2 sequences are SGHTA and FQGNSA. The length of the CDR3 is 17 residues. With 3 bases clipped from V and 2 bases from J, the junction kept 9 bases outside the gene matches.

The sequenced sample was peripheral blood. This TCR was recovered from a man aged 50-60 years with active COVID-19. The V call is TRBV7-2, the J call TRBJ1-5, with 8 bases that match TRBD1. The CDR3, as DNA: TGTGCCAGCAGCTTTAGGGCAGGGGGCGGCGGCAATCAGCCCCAGCATTTT. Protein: CASSFRAGGGGNQPQHF.